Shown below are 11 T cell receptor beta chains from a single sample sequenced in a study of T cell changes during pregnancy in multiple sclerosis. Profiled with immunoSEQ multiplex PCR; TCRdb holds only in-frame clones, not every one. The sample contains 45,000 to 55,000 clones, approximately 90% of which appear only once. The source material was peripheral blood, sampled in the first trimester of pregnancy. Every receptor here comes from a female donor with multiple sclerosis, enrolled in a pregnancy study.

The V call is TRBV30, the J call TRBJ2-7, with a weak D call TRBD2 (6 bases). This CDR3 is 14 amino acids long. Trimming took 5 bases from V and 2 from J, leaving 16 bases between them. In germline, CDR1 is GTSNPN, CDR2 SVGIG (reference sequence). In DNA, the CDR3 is TGTGCCTGGTCCTTGGGGGGAGACCCCTACGAGCAGTACTTC. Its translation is CAWSLGGDPYEQYF. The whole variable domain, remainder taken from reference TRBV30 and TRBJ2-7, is SQTIHQWPATLVQPVGSPLSLECTVEGTSNPNLYWYRQAAGRGLQLLFYSVGIGQISSEVPQNLSASRPQDRQFILSSKKLLLSDSGFYLCAWSLGGDPYEQYFGPGTRLTVT.

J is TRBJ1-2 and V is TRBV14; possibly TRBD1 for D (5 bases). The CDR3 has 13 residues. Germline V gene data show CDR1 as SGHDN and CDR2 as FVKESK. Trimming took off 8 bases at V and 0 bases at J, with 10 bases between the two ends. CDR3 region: CASRGKTNYGYTF. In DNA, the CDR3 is TGTGCCAGCCGGGGGAAAACTAACTATGGCTACACCTTC.

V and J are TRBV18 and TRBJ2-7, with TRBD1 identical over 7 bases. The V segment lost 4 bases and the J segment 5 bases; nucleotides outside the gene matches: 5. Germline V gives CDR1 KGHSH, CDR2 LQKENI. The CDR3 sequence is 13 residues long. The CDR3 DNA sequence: TGTGCCAGCTCACTCACAGGGGTAGACGAGCAGTACTTC. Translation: CASSLTGVDEQYF.

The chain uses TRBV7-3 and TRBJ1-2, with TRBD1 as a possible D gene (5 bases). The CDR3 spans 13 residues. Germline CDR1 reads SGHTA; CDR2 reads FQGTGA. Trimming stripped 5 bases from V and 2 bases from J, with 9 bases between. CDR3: CASSQDTNYGYTF. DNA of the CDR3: TGTGCCAGCAGCCAGGACACGAACTATGGCTACACCTTC. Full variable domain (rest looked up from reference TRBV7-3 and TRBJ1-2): GAGVSQTPSNKVTEKGKYVELRCDPISGHTALYWYRQSLGQGPEFLIYFQGTGAADDSGLPNDRFFAVRPEGSVSTLKIQRTERGDSAVYLCASSQDTNYGYTFGSGTRLTVV.

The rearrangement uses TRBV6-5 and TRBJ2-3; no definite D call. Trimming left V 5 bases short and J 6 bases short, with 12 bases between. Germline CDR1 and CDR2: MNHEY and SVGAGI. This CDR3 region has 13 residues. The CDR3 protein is CASSPPVEDTQYF. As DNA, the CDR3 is TGTGCCAGCAGTCCCCCCGTAGAGGATACGCAGTATTTT.

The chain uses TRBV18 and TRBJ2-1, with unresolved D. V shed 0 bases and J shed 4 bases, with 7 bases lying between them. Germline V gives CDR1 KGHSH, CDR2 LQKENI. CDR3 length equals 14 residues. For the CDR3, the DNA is TGTGCCAGCTCACCACCCCGCGGTTACAATGAGCAGTTCTTC. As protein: CASSPPRGYNEQFF.

CDR3 in amino acids: CASSLGSGETSTDTQYF. DNA of the CDR3: TGTGCCAGCAGTTTGGGTAGCGGTGAAACTAGCACAGATACGCAGTATTTT. V usage is TRBV28 and J usage is TRBJ2-3; TRBD2 might be the D (6 bases). CDR1 MDHEN and CDR2 SYDVKM come from the germline V gene. V lost 3 bases and J 0 bases, leaving 16 bases between the germline ends. CDR3 size: 17 residues.

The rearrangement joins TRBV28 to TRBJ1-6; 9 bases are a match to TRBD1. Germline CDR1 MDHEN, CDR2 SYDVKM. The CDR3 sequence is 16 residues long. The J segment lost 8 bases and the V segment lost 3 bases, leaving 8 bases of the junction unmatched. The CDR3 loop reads CASSFQDRGWYSPLHF. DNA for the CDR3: TGTGCCAGCAGTTTCCAGGACAGGGGTTGGTATTCACCCCTCCACTTT.

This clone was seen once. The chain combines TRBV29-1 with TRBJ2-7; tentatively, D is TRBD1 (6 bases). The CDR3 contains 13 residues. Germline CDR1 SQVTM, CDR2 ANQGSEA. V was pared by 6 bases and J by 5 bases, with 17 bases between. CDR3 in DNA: TGCAGCGTCGGCGGACGGAACAGGGACGAGCAGTACTTC. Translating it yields CSVGGRNRDEQYF.

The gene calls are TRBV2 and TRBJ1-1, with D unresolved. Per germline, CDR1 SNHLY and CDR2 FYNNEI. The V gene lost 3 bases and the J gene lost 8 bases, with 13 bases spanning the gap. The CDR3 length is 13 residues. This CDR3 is CASSENGGGEAFF. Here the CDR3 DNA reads TGTGCCAGCAGTGAGAATGGCGGTGGGGAAGCTTTCTTT.

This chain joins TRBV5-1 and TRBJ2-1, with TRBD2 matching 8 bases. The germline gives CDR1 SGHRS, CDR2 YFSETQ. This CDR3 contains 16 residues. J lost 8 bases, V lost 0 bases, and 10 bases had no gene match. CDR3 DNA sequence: TGCGCCAGCAGCTTGGAGGCGGGGGGCCTGGGCGATGAGCAGTTCTTC. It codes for CASSLEAGGLGDEQFF.